The present T cell receptor beta chain was sequenced within a study of T cells after posttransplantation cyclophosphamide. Whole-study findings and limits: After PTCy, TRB diversity resembled that of CNI/methotrexate controls. Donor-recipient repertoire similarity was low at 1-2 months, rising over year one. TRB overlap between skin or GI tissue T cells and blood was limited.

Note on this clone: What it recognizes is unknown.

A marrow graft followed busulfan-fludarabine conditioning, with cyclophosphamide on days +3 and +4. The ends were cut back, 5 bases at V and 2 bases at J, with 9 bases in the middle. The CDR3 covers 13 residues. Germline V gene data show CDR1 as SGHTA and CDR2 as FQGNSA. Sequenced by immunoSEQ multiplex PCR; TCRdb stores in-frame clones only, minus some. The profile covers a few thousand clones, with 83% appearing a single time and under 7.5% taken by the ten largest. The genes are TRBV7-2 and TRBJ2-5; D is possibly TRBD2 (5 bases). This sequence was found in a male patient aged 30 to 40 who received an allogeneic stem cell transplant from a related donor, was CMV-positive, and had no GVHD. T cells may partly derive from the graft donor. Material: CD4+ T cells sorted from blood, obtained almost 250 days after a stem cell transplant with posttransplant cyclophosphamide. The CDR3 is CASSRRSQETQYF. CDR3 nucleotide sequence: TGTGCCAGCAGCCGGAGGTCGCAAGAGACCCAGTACTTC.